The rows below give T cell receptor beta chains drawn from one sample of a study of T cell repertoires in cytomegalovirus infection. TCRdb called the reads again in MiXCR, with one record for every CDR3 protein. The table shows 900,000 to 950,000 distinct CDR3 sequences, with approximately 33% occurring only once. Antigens for these TCRs are unknown. Sequences were derived from cultured CD8+ T cells from PBMCs, sampled from culture after CMV antigen stimulation. These receptors were taken from a human donor in good health (CMV status not recorded). Some clones in this sample may be carry-over from other donors' samples. Each CDR3 is given with its conserved first and last residue. Fields, in order: CDR3 protein, CDR3 DNA, D gene, V gene, clone size, J gene. The D gene is left open where the match is weak. Clone size, where shown, is once, few, many, or a class for clones that have expanded.

CASRGRGSNTGELFF TGTGCCAGCAGGGGACGGGGTTCGAACACCGGGGAGCTGTTTTTT NA TRBV13 few TRBJ2-2
CASSLEGTGAFF TGTGCCAGCAGCTTAGAAGGCACCGGGGCTTTCTTT NA TRBV7-9 once TRBJ1-1
CASRGWTASTDTQYF TGTGCCAGCAGGGGATGGACAGCTAGCACAGATACGCAGTATTTT NA TRBV25-1 NA TRBJ2-3
CAMLISGAKNTGELFF TGTGCCATGTTAATTAGCGGGGCAAAGAACACCGGGGAGCTGTTTTTT TRBD2 TRBV10-3 NA TRBJ2-2
CASSLGTGLNYGYTF TGTGCCAGCAGTCTCGGGACAGGCCTTAACTATGGCTACACCTTC TRBD1 TRBV28 NA TRBJ1-2
CASSSWTGKYGYTF TGTGCCAGCAGCTCCTGGACGGGAAAATATGGCTACACCTTC NA TRBV7-2 many TRBJ1-2
CATSLQEGTYGYTF TGTGCCACTTCATTACAGGAAGGGACCTATGGCTACACCTTC NA TRBV19 NA TRBJ1-2
CASTPGGGGGNEQFF TGTGCCAGCACCCCCGGCGGGGGGGGGGGCAATGAGCAGTTCTTC TRBD2 TRBV6-6 NA TRBJ2-1
CASSLFHTVATNEKLFF TGTGCCAGCAGTTTATTCCACACAGTTGCAACTAATGAAAAACTGTTTTTT NA TRBV28 few TRBJ1-4
CASSYTGQFANTGELFF TGTGCCAGCAGTTACACGGGACAGTTCGCGAACACCGGGGAGCTGTTTTTT TRBD1 TRBV6-5 few TRBJ2-2
CASSLDSRGASYNEQFF TGCGCCAGCAGCTTGGATTCACGCGGGGCGTCCTACAATGAGCAGTTCTTC NA TRBV5-1 NA TRBJ2-1
CASSLQGYSTDTQYF TGTGCCAGCAGTTTGCAGGGATATAGCACAGATACGCAGTATTTT NA TRBV27 NA TRBJ2-3
CASSQGLLYEQYF TGTGCCAGCAGCCAGGGCCTCCTCTACGAGCAGTACTTC NA TRBV11-2 many TRBJ2-7
CASSLGGGAGNEQFF TGTGCCAGCAGCTTAGGCGGGGGTGCAGGCAATGAGCAGTTCTTC TRBD2 TRBV9 many TRBJ2-1
CATSDDRIGYGYTF TGTGCCACCAGCGATGACAGAATCGGCTATGGCTACACCTTC NA TRBV24-1 few TRBJ1-2
CASAGSSYEQYF TGTGCCAGCGCGGGGAGTTCCTACGAGCAGTACTTC NA TRBV6-1 few TRBJ2-7
CASNPWAGNTDTQYF TGTGCCAGCAACCCGTGGGCGGGGAACACAGATACGCAGTATTTT NA TRBV28 few TRBJ2-3
CASSAGTSQFF TGTGCCAGCAGTGCCGGGACATCTCAGTTCTTC NA TRBV12-3/TRBV12-4 NA TRBJ2-1
CASGLVLGRNLDTEAFF TGTGCTAGTGGTTTGGTATTGGGAAGGAATTTGGACACTGAAGCTTTCTTT NA TRBV12-5 few TRBJ1-1
CASSYVGLGQYF TGTGCCAGCAGTTACGTGGGACTAGGGCAGTATTTT TRBD2 TRBV6-1 NA TRBJ2-3
CASSTGGQVGNTEAFF TGTGCCAGCAGTACAGGTGGGCAAGTTGGTAACACTGAAGCTTTCTTT NA TRBV2 once TRBJ1-1
CASSLGAGGTYEQYF TGTGCCAGCAGCTTAGGGGCGGGGGGAACCTACGAGCAGTACTTC TRBD2 TRBV7-2 many TRBJ2-7